These 14 T cell receptor beta chains came from one sample sequenced in a study of T cell repertoires in cytomegalovirus infection. No antigens are known for them. Each CDR3 protein gets one entry after TCRdb re-called the reads with MiXCR. The data contain approximately 470,000 distinct CDR3 sequences, about 42% of them singletons. The sequenced sample was cultured PBMCs, obtained from culture after CMV antigen stimulation. The receptor set was obtained from a human donor in good health (CMV status not recorded). Some clones in this sample may be carry-over from other donors' samples.

This clonotype showed up just a few times. The V and J genes are TRBV10-3 and TRBJ2-1; 11 bases are shared with TRBD2. CDR3 length equals 16 residues. CDR1 and CDR2 (germline): ENHRY, SYGVKD. After removal of 7 bases from V and 5 bases from J, the junction contained 10 bases not matched to a gene. The CDR3 DNA reads as TGTGCCATCAAGGGTAGCGGGGGGGCCCCAGACAATGAGCAGTTCTTC. Translation: CAIKGSGGAPDNEQFF.

The V call is TRBV28, the J call TRBJ2-1; 7 nucleotides line up with TRBD1. V was pared by 5 bases and J by 4 bases, with 8 bases of the junction left unmatched. In germline, CDR1 is MDHEN, CDR2 SYDVKM. This CDR3 spans 15 amino acids. The CDR3 DNA reads TGTGCCAGCAGTATCCGACAGGGACCTTACAATGAGCAGTTCTTC. Translating it yields CASSIRQGPYNEQFF.

V gene TRBV30 combines with J gene TRBJ2-2; D not resolved. Trimming took 1 base from V and 7 from J, leaving 10 bases between them. Looked up from germline, CDR1 is GTSNPN and CDR2 is SVGIG (reference sequence). The CDR3 consists of 13 residues. The CDR3 DNA reads as TGTGCCTGGAGTGGAACCCTCAACGGGGAGCTGTTTTTT. Its protein product is CAWSGTLNGELFF.

This clonotype has a handful of counts. This chain links TRBV27 with TRBJ2-1; D perhaps matches TRBD2 (6 bases). The CDR3 runs 14 residues. V lost 4 bases to trimming and J lost 4 bases, with 11 bases between them. CDR1 is MNHEY and CDR2 is SMNVEV in the germline V gene (reference sequence). For the CDR3, the DNA is TGTGCCAGCAGTTCTCTAGCGCCTTACAATGAGCAGTTCTTC. Its protein is CASSSLAPYNEQFF.

The chain employs TRBV7-2 and TRBJ2-7; perhaps D is TRBD1 or TRBD2 (5 bases each). This CDR3 has 14 residues. Germline CDR1 is SGHTA and CDR2 is FQGNSA. The ends were cut back, 4 bases at V and 2 bases at J, with 12 bases in the middle. The CDR3 sequence is CASSSGAGTYEQYF. As DNA, the CDR3 is TGTGCCAGCAGCTCCGGGGCAGGGACCTACGAGCAGTACTTC.

This chain uses TRBV6-5 with TRBJ2-1; tentatively, D is TRBD2 (5 bases). The CDR3 spans 15 residues. Germline V lookup: CDR1 MNHEY, CDR2 SVGAGI. The V gene lost 6 bases and the J gene lost 10 bases, with 22 bases spanning the gap. The CDR3 loop reads CASSLTRAAVTEQFF. For the CDR3, the DNA is TGTGCCAGCAGCCTAACTAGGGCCGCTGTGACCGAGCAGTTCTTC.

This clonotype was found a few times. The rearrangement uses TRBV12-3 or TRBV12-4 and TRBJ1-6; D not certain. Trimming stripped 7 bases from V and 3 bases from J, with 13 bases between. This CDR3 comprises 15 residues. CDR3 nucleotides: TGTGCCAGCACCACGGACTACCGCTATAATTCACCCCTCCACTTT. Translated: CASTTDYRYNSPLHF.

In this sample, this clonotype turned up a few times. V is TRBV6-2 or TRBV6-3 and J is TRBJ1-1, with 8 nucleotides matching TRBD1. Germline V gives CDR1 MNHEY, CDR2 SVGEGT. V lost 2 bases, J lost 1 base, and 18 bases stayed unmatched. CDR3 size: 20 residues. The CDR3 here is CASSYPRQTGAEGGNTEAFF. The CDR3 DNA is TGTGCCAGCAGTTACCCGCGCCAGACAGGGGCCGAAGGAGGGAACACTGAAGCTTTCTTT.

This clonotype appeared a few times. The chain uses TRBV5-6 and TRBJ2-5, with D hard to call. With 1 base removed from V and 5 bases from J, the gap between germline ends came to 6 bases. The CDR3 is 12 residues long. From germline, CDR1 is SGHDT and CDR2 YYEEEE. The CDR3 bases are TGTGCCAGCAGCTTGTACACGGAGACCCAGTACTTC. This translates into CASSLYTETQYF.

Only a few counts were recorded for this clonotype. This CDR3 is CASSPRDFYKETQYF. Written as DNA, the CDR3 is TGTGCCAGCAGCCCCCGGGACTTCTATAAAGAGACCCAGTACTTC. The chain recombines TRBV7-6 with TRBJ2-5; possibly TRBD2 for D (6 bases). CDR3 length: 15 amino acids. CDR1 SGHVS and CDR2 FNYEAQ come from the germline V gene. V shed 5 bases and J shed 3 bases, with 16 bases lying between them. The entire variable domain, with the rest obtained from reference TRBV7-6 and TRBJ2-5, is as follows: GAGVSQSPRYKVTKRGQDVALRCDPISGHVSLYWYRQALGQGPEFLTYFNYEAQQDKSGLPNDRFSAERPEGSISTLTIQRTEQRDSAMYRCASSPRDFYKETQYFGPGTRLLVL.

This rearrangement joins TRBV6-1 to TRBJ1-3; D may be TRBD1 (5 bases). Between the trimmed V and J ends, which lost 5 bases and 0 bases, there was a span of 14 bases. The CDR3 is 16 amino acids. Germline V gene lookup returns CDR1 MNHNS and CDR2 SASEGT. The CDR3 DNA is TGTGCCAGCAGTCCGAGGACGGGACTCTCTGGAAACACCATATATTTT. The encoded protein is CASSPRTGLSGNTIYF.

This sequence joins TRBV28 and TRBJ2-2; 10 bases align to TRBD2. V dropped 6 bases and J dropped 8; count of bases not matched to a gene: 6. Germline CDR1 MDHEN, CDR2 SYDVKM. This CDR3 is 14 amino acids long. CDR3 sequence reads: CASRGGTSEGELFF. The CDR3 nucleotides read TGTGCCAGCAGGGGAGGGACTAGCGAAGGGGAGCTGTTTTTT.

CDR3 DNA sequence: TGTGCCAGCAGCTTTGGGGCTCTAAGGGAGCAGTTCTTC. This codes for CASSFGALREQFF. The chain joins TRBV7-2 to TRBJ2-1, with a weak D call TRBD1 (5 bases). The CDR3 sequence is 13 residues long. CDR1 SGHTA and CDR2 FQGNSA come from the germline V gene. V lost 3 bases, J lost 10 bases, and 13 bases lay in between.

There are a few counts of this clonotype. The chain uses TRBV4-3 and TRBJ2-4; TRBD1 matches 7 bases. The CDR3 is 20 residues long. Trimming at V came to 0 bases and at J to 1 base, leaving 15 bases not matched to a gene. From germline, CDR1 is LGHNA and CDR2 YSLEER. CDR3: CASSQDHRGRFDMAKNIQYF. The CDR3 coding sequence is TGCGCCAGCAGCCAAGATCATAGGGGGCGTTTTGATATGGCCAAAAACATTCAGTACTTC.